This is a list of T cell receptor beta chains from one sample in a study of T cell changes during pregnancy in multiple sclerosis. Profiled with immunoSEQ multiplex PCR; TCRdb holds only in-frame clones, not every one. The sample consists of some 60,000 clones, nearly 95% of them appearing once. Material: peripheral blood, obtained in the first trimester of pregnancy. These receptors were collected from a female donor with multiple sclerosis, enrolled in a pregnancy study. The CDR3 runs from the conserved cysteine through the conserved F or W. A D gene is named only where the DNA matches it firmly. Size tells how often a clone was seen (once, few, many) or the class of an expanded clone, and some rows leave it out.

J gene | D gene | V gene | clone size | CDR3 DNA | CDR3 protein
TRBJ2-2 | . | TRBV27 | . | TGTGCCAGCAGTTACAGATCCACCGGGGAGCTGTTTTTT | CASSYRSTGELFF
TRBJ2-7 | . | TRBV18 | few | TGTGCCAGCTCACCATCGATTCCAGGGCCGGCATCGGACGCCCTCTACGAGCAGTACTTC | CASSPSIPGPASDALYEQYF
TRBJ1-1 | . | TRBV10-2 | once | TGCGCCAGCAGTGAGACCGCCGGGGGAGCTTTCTTT | CASSETAGGAFF
TRBJ1-2 | . | TRBV27 | . | TGTGCCAGCAGTTTGACAGTCAACTATGGCTACACCTTC | CASSLTVNYGYTF
TRBJ2-7 | TRBD2 | TRBV6-4 | . | TGTGCCAGCAGTGCGGGGGGGTCTTCCTACGAGCAGTACTTC | CASSAGGSSYEQYF
TRBJ2-7 | TRBD2 | TRBV4-3 | . | TGCGCCAGCAGCCAGGTGCGGGGGGCCCCCTACGAGCAGTACTTC | CASSQVRGAPYEQYF
TRBJ1-2 | . | TRBV27 | . | TGTGCCAGCTCCCCTGTGAGGGCTAACTATGGCTACACCTTC | CASSPVRANYGYTF
TRBJ2-2 | TRBD1 | TRBV19 | . | TGTGCCACCTCGACAGGGAACACGAACACCGGGGAGCTGTTTTTT | CATSTGNTNTGELFF
TRBJ1-1 | . | TRBV20-1 | few | TGCAGTGCTAGTGCGTGGACTGAAGCTTTCTTT | CSASAWTEAFF
TRBJ1-1 | . | TRBV6-6 | . | TGTGCCAGCAGTCTCGGGACAATCTCGGAAGCTTTCTTT | CASSLGTISEAFF
TRBJ1-4 | TRBD1 | TRBV30 | once | TGTGCCTGGAGTCCTCCGGGACAGGGCGTTGAAAAACTGTTTTTT | CAWSPPGQGVEKLFF
TRBJ2-3 | . | TRBV14 | . | TGTGCCAGCAGCCAACGCCTAGCCCTGAGCACAGATACGCAGTATTTT | CASSQRLALSTDTQYF
TRBJ2-7 | TRBD1 | TRBV11-1 | . | TGTGCCAGCAGCTCGGGACAGGGTGGATTCGAGCAGTACTTC | CASSSGQGGFEQYF
TRBJ1-2 | TRBD1 | TRBV7-9 | . | TGTGCCAGCAGGGTTACAGGGGGCGGAACCGGTGGCTACACCTTC | CASRVTGGGTGGYTF
TRBJ1-2 | TRBD1 | TRBV29-1 | . | TGCAGCGTTGAAGTAGGGACAGGGTATGGCTACACCTTC | CSVEVGTGYGYTF
TRBJ2-7 | TRBD1 | TRBV11-2 | . | TGTGCCAGCAGCCACCCTCGGGACAGGGACGACGAGCAGTACTTC | CASSHPRDRDDEQYF
TRBJ1-6 | . | TRBV10-3 | . | TGTGCCATCACCGGGGGGGTGGTAAGCTCCTATAATTCACCCCTCCACTTT | CAITGGVVSSYNSPLHF
TRBJ1-2 | TRBD1 | TRBV9 | . | TGTGCCAGCAGCGTAGGGGTTGGACAGGATGGCTACACCTTC | CASSVGVGQDGYTF
TRBJ1-1 | . | TRBV7-7 | . | TGTGCCAGCAGCTTGCGGCTAAACACTGAAGCTTTCTTT | CASSLRLNTEAFF
TRBJ2-3 | . | TRBV6-5 | . | TGTGCCAGCAGTCTCCCTTCAGATACGCAGTATTTT | CASSLPSDTQYF
TRBJ1-1 | TRBD1 | TRBV7-2 | . | TGTGCCAGCAGCTTAGCGTTGACAGGGGGGGCTGAAGCTTTCTTT | CASSLALTGGAEAFF
TRBJ1-4 | . | TRBV27 | once | TGTGCCAGCAGTTTATTTCCGGGAGAGTCCGCAACTAATGAAAAACTGTTTTTT | CASSLFPGESATNEKLFF
TRBJ1-1 | . | TRBV5-5 | . | TGTGCCAGCAGCGACAGGAGAGGGAACACTGAAGCTTTCTTT | CASSDRRGNTEAFF
TRBJ1-3 | TRBD1 | TRBV2 | . | TGTGCCAGCAGTCGGGACAGGGGCTACTCTGGAAACACCATATATTTT | CASSRDRGYSGNTIYF
TRBJ1-2 | . | TRBV6-4 | . | TGTGCCAGCAGTGACAGGAGCGGGTCTGGCTACACCTTC | CASSDRSGSGYTF
TRBJ1-2 | . | TRBV9 | . | TGTGCCAGCAGCGTAGAGTACAGGTCTAACTATGGCTACACCTTC | CASSVEYRSNYGYTF
TRBJ1-2 | . | TRBV15 | . | TGTGCCACCAGCCGGGGGGGGACCCACTATGGCTACACCTTC | CATSRGGTHYGYTF
TRBJ2-3 | . | TRBV7-3 | . | TGTGCCAGCAGCTTAAGAGCAGGGACAGATACGCAGTATTTT | CASSLRAGTDTQYF
TRBJ2-2 | . | TRBV19 | . | TGTGCCAGTACGGCGTTTGGGGGCGCCACCGAGGAGCTGTTTTTT | CASTAFGGATEELFF
TRBJ1-6 | . | TRBV6-5 | . | TGTGCCAGCAGTTCTGGAGGGATGGGTAATTCACCCCTCCACTTT | CASSSGGMGNSPLHF
TRBJ2-1 | . | TRBV4-3 | . | TGCGCCAGCAGCCAAGATCCCCCAAGGGGAAGGGTCCGTGAAGTTTTCTTC | CASSQDPPRGRVREVFF
TRBJ1-6 | . | TRBV7-2 | . | TGTGCCAGCAGCTCCCAGGGAACAGTTGGGTCACCCCTCCACTTT | CASSSQGTVGSPLHF
TRBJ2-3 | TRBD2 | TRBV4-2 | . | TGTGCCAGCAGCCAAGAACTAGCGGGCACAGATACGCAGTATTTT | CASSQELAGTDTQYF
TRBJ1-2 | . | TRBV6-1 | . | TGTGCCAGCAGTCTTACGACTGGGGAGGCGGGCGGCTACACCTTC | CASSLTTGEAGGYTF
TRBJ2-5 | . | TRBV7-2 | . | TGTGCCAGCAGCTCGCAGGGGTTGAGAGCACAAGAGACCCAGTACTTC | CASSSQGLRAQETQYF
TRBJ2-5 | TRBD2 | TRBV13 | . | TGTGCCAGCAGCTTAGTGGCGGGGGGGCCGCAGGAGACCCAGTACTTC | CASSLVAGGPQETQYF
TRBJ2-7 | TRBD2 | TRBV6-6 | once | TGTGCCAGCAGTTCCGGGGGGGGGAGTCTCCGCGAGCAGTACTTC | CASSSGGGSLREQYF
TRBJ2-3 | TRBD1 | TRBV11-3 | . | TGTGCCAGCAGCTTAGGGACAGGGCCCACAGATACGCAGTATTTT | CASSLGTGPTDTQYF
TRBJ1-4 | TRBD1 | TRBV2 | . | TGTGCCAGCAGTGGACAGGGGAGGTTGAAACTGTTTTTT | CASSGQGRLKLFF
TRBJ2-2 | . | TRBV7-2 | . | TGTGCCAGCAGCTTAGAGGGTAGCGTCGGGGAGCTGTTTTTT | CASSLEGSVGELFF
TRBJ1-5 | TRBD1 | TRBV19 | . | TGTGCCAGTAGTACCGGACAGGGACGGTATCAGCCCCAGCATTTT | CASSTGQGRYQPQHF
TRBJ1-2 | . | TRBV18 | . | TGTGCCAGCTCCCCAGGCGGGGGGAACTATGGCTACACCTTC | CASSPGGGNYGYTF
TRBJ1-1 | . | TRBV7-2 | once | TGTGCCAGCAGCTGGCGGGGTCGGGTTGAAGCTTTCTTT | CASSWRGRVEAFF